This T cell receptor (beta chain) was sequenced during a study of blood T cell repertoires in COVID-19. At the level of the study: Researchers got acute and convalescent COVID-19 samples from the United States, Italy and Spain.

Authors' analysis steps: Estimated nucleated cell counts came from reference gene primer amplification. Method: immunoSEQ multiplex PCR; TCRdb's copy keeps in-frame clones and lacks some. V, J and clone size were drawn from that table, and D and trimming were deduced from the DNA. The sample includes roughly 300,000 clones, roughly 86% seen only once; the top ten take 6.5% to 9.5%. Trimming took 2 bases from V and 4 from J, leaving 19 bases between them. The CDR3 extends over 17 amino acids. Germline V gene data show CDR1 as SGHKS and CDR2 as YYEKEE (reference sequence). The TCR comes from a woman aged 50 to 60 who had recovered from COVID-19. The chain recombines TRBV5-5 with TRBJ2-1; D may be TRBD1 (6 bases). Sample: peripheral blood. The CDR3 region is CASSLATRTAVYNEQFF. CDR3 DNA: TGTGCCAGCAGCTTAGCGACCCGGACAGCCGTATACAATGAGCAGTTCTTC.